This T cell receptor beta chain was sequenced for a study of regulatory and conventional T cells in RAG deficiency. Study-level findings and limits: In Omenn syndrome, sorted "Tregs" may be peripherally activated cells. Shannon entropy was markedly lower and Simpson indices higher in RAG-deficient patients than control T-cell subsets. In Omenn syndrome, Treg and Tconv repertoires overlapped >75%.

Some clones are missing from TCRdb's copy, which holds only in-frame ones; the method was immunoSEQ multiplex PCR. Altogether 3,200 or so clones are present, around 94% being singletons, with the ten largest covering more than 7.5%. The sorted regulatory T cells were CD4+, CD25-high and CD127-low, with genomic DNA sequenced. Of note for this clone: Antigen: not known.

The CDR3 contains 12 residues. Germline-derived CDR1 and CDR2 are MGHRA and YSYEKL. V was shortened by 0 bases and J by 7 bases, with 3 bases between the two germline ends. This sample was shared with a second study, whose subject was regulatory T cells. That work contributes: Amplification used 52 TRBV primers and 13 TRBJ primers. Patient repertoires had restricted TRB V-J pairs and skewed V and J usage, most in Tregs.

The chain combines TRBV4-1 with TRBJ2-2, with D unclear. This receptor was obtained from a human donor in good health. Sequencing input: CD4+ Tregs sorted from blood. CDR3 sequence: CASSQELGELFF. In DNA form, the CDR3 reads TGCGCCAGCAGCCAAGAGCTCGGGGAGCTGTTTTTT.